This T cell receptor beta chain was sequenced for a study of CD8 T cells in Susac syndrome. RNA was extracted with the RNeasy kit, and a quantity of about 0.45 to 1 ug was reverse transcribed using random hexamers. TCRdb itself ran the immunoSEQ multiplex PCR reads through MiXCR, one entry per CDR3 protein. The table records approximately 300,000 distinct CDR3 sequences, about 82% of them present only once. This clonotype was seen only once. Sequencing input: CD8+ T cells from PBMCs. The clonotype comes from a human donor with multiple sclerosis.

The CDR3 region has the DNA TGCGCCAGCAGCCAAGATTTTGGGGGAGGACTCGTTGCTAGCACAGATACGCAGTATTTT. This codes for CASSQDFGGGLVASTDTQYF. V and J are TRBV4-1 and TRBJ2-3, with a weak D call TRBD2 (6 bases). The CDR3 extends over 20 amino acids. Per germline, CDR1 MGHRA and CDR2 YSYEKL. Trimming took 0 bases from V and 0 from J, leaving 22 bases between them.